These 19 T cell receptor beta chains came from one sample sequenced in a study of cytomegalovirus exposure and HLA in healthy donors. The primer mix had 60 Vbeta and 13 Jbeta primers. The table came from immunoSEQ multiplex PCR; TCRdb's copy has only in-frame clones and leaves some out. The sample lists 170,000 or so clones; roughly four fifths were seen once. The specimen sequenced was PBMCs. Receptor source: a girl between 5 and 17 years old in good health and CMV-seropositive.

The rearrangement uses TRBV7-6 and TRBJ2-2, with D maybe TRBD1 (6 bases). This CDR3 is built from 15 residues. The V end lost 3 bases, the J end lost 2 bases, and 10 bases lay between the germline ends. Germline V lookup: CDR1 SGHVS, CDR2 FNYEAQ. The CDR3 protein is CASSFFGTNTGELFF. The CDR3 DNA is TGTGCCAGCAGCTTTTTCGGGACAAACACCGGGGAGCTGTTTTTT.

This clone has just a few counts. This CDR3 is CASSFLQETQYF. DNA of the CDR3: TGCGCCAGCAGCTTTCTCCAAGAGACCCAGTACTTC. The chain is built from TRBV5-1 and TRBJ2-5; D gene unclear. This CDR3 contains 12 residues. Trimming removed 2 bases from V and 1 base from J, with 3 bases in between. The V gene's germline CDR1 is SGHRS and CDR2 YFSETQ.

The rearrangement joins TRBV5-4 to TRBJ2-3; no definite D call. Germline values: CDR1 SGHNT, CDR2 YYREEE (reference sequence). The germline V and J ends were trimmed by 1 base and 0 bases, with 9 bases remaining between them. The CDR3 covers 15 residues. The CDR3, as DNA: TGTGCCAGCAGCTTGTGGGCCTCTAGCACAGATACGCAGTATTTT. As protein: CASSLWASSTDTQYF.

CDR3: CASSFQGNIQYF. The CDR3 DNA reads TGTGCCAGCAGCTTTCAGGGAAACATTCAGTACTTC. This chain links TRBV7-2 with TRBJ2-4, with D possibly matching TRBD1 (5 bases). The CDR3 is 12 residues long. Germline V gene data show CDR1 as SGHTA and CDR2 as FQGNSA. The V end was cut by 3 bases, the J end by 6 bases, with 6 bases between.

This clone was seen only once. The chain has TRBV5-6 and TRBJ1-2; 8 bases agree with TRBD1. CDR3 length: 13 residues. From germline, CDR1 is SGHDT and CDR2 YYEEEE. V lost 2 bases to trimming and J lost 8 bases; unmatched junction nucleotides: 5. This CDR3 reads CASSFQGAGGYTF. The CDR3 DNA reads as TGTGCCAGCAGCTTCCAGGGGGCGGGAGGCTACACCTTC.

The rearrangement uses TRBV15 and TRBJ1-2; no reliable D call. Germline V gene data show CDR1 as LNHNV and CDR2 as YYDKDF (reference sequence). Trimming removed 8 bases from V and 4 bases from J, with 17 bases in between. The CDR3 is made up of 14 amino acids. CDR3 in DNA: TGTGCCACCCTCGACCCGGGATCGGGCTATGGCTACACCTTC. Protein product: CATLDPGSGYGYTF. Full variable domain (missing parts from reference TRBV15 and TRBJ1-2): DAMVIQNPRYQVTQFGKPVTLSCSQTLNHNVMYWYQQKSSQAPKLLFHYYDKDFNNEADTPDNFQSRRPNTSFCFLDIRSPGLGDTAMYLCATLDPGSGYGYTFGSGTRLTVV.

The CDR3 sequence is CASTPGNSGDLGELFF. The CDR3 nucleotides are TGTGCCAGCACTCCGGGGAATAGCGGGGACCTCGGGGAGCTGTTTTTT. The genes are TRBV9 and TRBJ2-2, with 8 bases lining up with TRBD2. This CDR3 is 16 amino acids long. From germline, CDR1 is SGDLS and CDR2 YYNGEE. V lost 6 bases, J lost 7 bases, and 14 bases stayed unmatched.

This sequence joins TRBV4-2 and TRBJ2-2; TRBD2 matches 8 bases. The J segment lost 7 bases and the V segment lost 1 base, leaving 8 bases of the junction unmatched. Germline CDR1 reads LGHNA; CDR2 reads YNFKEQ. The CDR3 spans 16 residues. The CDR3 coding sequence is TGTGCCAGCAGCCAAGGTTCGGGGGGGCGTATCGGGGAGCTGTTTTTT. Translating gives CASSQGSGGRIGELFF.

This clone has only one observation. V and J are TRBV11-2 and TRBJ1-4; TRBD1 might be the D (6 bases). Per the germline V gene, CDR1 is SGHAT and CDR2 is FQNNGV. The CDR3 covers 16 residues. V was shortened by 3 bases and J by 4 bases, with 15 bases between the two germline ends. The CDR3 sequence is CASSFGGARNNEKLFF. Here the CDR3 DNA reads TGTGCCAGCAGCTTCGGGGGGGCGCGGAATAATGAAAAACTGTTTTTT.

The V gene is TRBV19, the J gene TRBJ2-1; TRBD2 agrees at 13 bases. The CDR3 has 16 amino acids. Trimming took 0 bases from V and 13 from J; bases not matched to a gene: 9. The germline V gene has CDR1 LNHDA and CDR2 SQIVND (reference sequence). Here the CDR3 DNA reads TGTGCCAGTAGTATAGATCGACTAGCGGGGGGCCTGTACCAGTTCTTC. Its translation is CASSIDRLAGGLYQFF.

The rearrangement uses TRBV27 and TRBJ1-1; D is unresolved. Germline assignment: CDR1 MNHEY and CDR2 SMNVEV (reference sequence). Trimming removed 6 bases at V and 1 base at J, with 12 bases between. The length of the CDR3 is 14 residues. CDR3 in DNA: TGTGCCAGCAGACTCGGACGGGAGAACACTGAAGCTTTCTTT. It encodes CASRLGRENTEAFF.

This clone was seen once. This chain links TRBV6-1 with TRBJ1-1; D call uncertain. CDR3 length: 11 amino acids. Germline V gene sequence: CDR1 MNHNS, CDR2 SASEGT. The V gene lost 1 base and the J gene lost 6 bases, with 3 bases spanning the gap. CDR3 bases: TGTGCCAGCAGTGAAGGCGCTGAAGCTTTCTTT. The encoded protein is CASSEGAEAFF.

In its sample, this clone was seen a few times. The chain uses TRBV27 and TRBJ2-7; D might be TRBD2 (6 bases). CDR3 length equals 15 residues. Between the trimmed V and J ends, which lost 3 bases and 5 bases, there was a span of 17 bases. Germline lookup yields CDR1 MNHEY and CDR2 SMNVEV (reference sequence). DNA for the CDR3: TGTGCCAGCAGTTTTACGGCAGACCAGCGGGACGAGCAGTACTTC. This translates into CASSFTADQRDEQYF.

The chain combines TRBV18 with TRBJ1-3; D remains ambiguous. The germline V gene encodes CDR1 KGHSH and CDR2 LQKENI. V shed 2 bases and J shed 0 bases, with 14 bases lying between them. This CDR3 is built from 17 residues. The CDR3 region has the DNA TGTGCCAGCTCACCAGCCTTGTCCTCCGGCTCTGGAAACACCATATATTTT. Its protein is CASSPALSSGSGNTIYF.

V is TRBV19 and J is TRBJ1-5; D ambiguous. This CDR3 comprises 14 residues. V lost 5 bases, J lost 3 bases, and 11 bases lay in between. Looked up from germline, CDR1 is LNHDA and CDR2 is SQIVND (reference sequence). The CDR3 nucleotides are TGTGCCAGTAGTCCCCTGGCATTCAATCAGCCCCAGCATTTT. This encodes CASSPLAFNQPQHF.

This clone showed up just a few times. The chain has TRBV6-6 and TRBJ1-1; D remains unclear. The ends were cut back, 4 bases at V and 6 bases at J, with 6 bases in the middle. Germline values: CDR1 MNHNY, CDR2 SVGAGI (reference sequence). The CDR3 runs 11 residues. The CDR3 coding sequence is TGTGCCAGCAGTTCAAGCCCTGAAGCTTTCTTT. This codes for CASSSSPEAFF.

This clone was observed a single time. V and J are TRBV5-1 and TRBJ2-3, with D perhaps TRBD1 (6 bases). Germline V CDR1 and CDR2: SGHRS, YFSETQ. The V and J ends lost 7 bases and 2 bases respectively, with 17 bases between them. This CDR3 has 15 residues. The CDR3 DNA follows: TGCGCCAGCGGCTCTTCGACAGGCTCCACAGATACGCAGTATTTT. It codes for CASGSSTGSTDTQYF.

J is TRBJ2-5 and V is TRBV4-1, with 10 bases aligning to TRBD2. The J call may be wrong; the DNA end is better matched by TRBJ2-7. The CDR3 covers 15 residues. Germline lookup yields CDR1 MGHRA and CDR2 YSYEKL. The CDR3: CASSQGASGGYEQYF. The DNA for the CDR3 is TGCGCCAGCAGCCAAGGGGCTAGCGGGGGCTACGAGCAGTACTTC.

DNA of the CDR3: TGTGCCAGCAGCCCTGGTCAGGGATACACTGAAGCTTTCTTT. Its translation: CASSPGQGYTEAFF. The chain couples TRBV9 to TRBJ1-1; tentative D call: TRBD1 (5 bases). CDR1 and CDR2 from the germline V gene are SGDLS and YYNGEE. V lost 4 bases, J lost 3 bases, and 13 bases lay in between. The CDR3 spans 14 residues.